The 5 T cell receptor beta chains presented below share a single source sample, sequenced in a study of cytomegalovirus exposure and HLA in healthy donors. It was with 60 Vbeta and 13 Jbeta primers that the PCR ran. Clones were sequenced by immunoSEQ multiplex PCR, and TCRdb holds only the in-frame ones, with some missing. The profile shows 200,000 or so clones, 75% to 80% of them singletons. Input material: PBMCs. The source is a young woman in good health and CMV-seropositive.

The V call is TRBV5-1, the J call TRBJ1-2; D gene unclear. CDR3 size: 14 residues. V was shortened by 2 bases and J by 2 bases, with 10 bases between the two germline ends. CDR1 is SGHRS and CDR2 is YFSETQ in the germline V gene. The CDR3 DNA reads TGCGCCAGCAGCTTTGAACGGGTAAACTATGGCTACACCTTC. The encoded protein is CASSFERVNYGYTF.

V gene TRBV21-1 combines with J gene TRBJ2-1; TRBD2 is the table's D call and was not checked against the DNA. TRBV21-1 represents a pseudogene. The CDR3 is made up of 21 amino acids. CDR3 sequence (DNA): TGTGCCAGCAAGCCTCCCGAGAGGGGTTGTCTAGCGGAAAGCTCCTACAATGAGCAGTTCTTC. Protein: CASKPPERGCLAESSYNEQFF.

V gene TRBV28 combines with J gene TRBJ2-5, with D perhaps matching TRBD1 (6 bases). Trimming left V 5 bases short and J 7 bases short, with 14 bases between. Germline assignment: CDR1 MDHEN and CDR2 SYDVKM. The length of the CDR3 is 13 residues. CDR3 sequence reads: CASSPDSRRTQYF. CDR3 DNA sequence: TGTGCCAGCAGTCCGGACAGCCGCAGGACCCAGTACTTC.

The J gene is TRBJ1-1, the V gene TRBV5-1, with 9 bases lining up with TRBD1. Germline CDR1 reads SGHRS; CDR2 reads YFSETQ. Trimming cost V 1 base and J 5 bases; bases outside gene matches: 3. The CDR3 covers 14 residues. CDR3 sequence: CASSLKQGATEAFF. Here the CDR3 DNA reads TGCGCCAGCAGCTTGAAACAGGGGGCAACTGAAGCTTTCTTT.

The chain carries TRBV27 and TRBJ1-2, with a weak D call TRBD1 (5 bases). This CDR3 comprises 14 residues. V shed 4 bases and J shed 5 bases, with 14 bases lying between them. The germline V gene has CDR1 MNHEY and CDR2 SMNVEV (reference sequence). CDR3 amino acids: CASSSERQLYGYTF. CDR3 nucleotide sequence: TGTGCCAGCAGTTCGGAAAGACAGTTATATGGCTACACCTTC.